This T cell receptor beta chain came from a study of T cell repertoires in cytomegalovirus infection. About the study: Evidence of both CMV infection and a matching HLA type came from public TCR beta signatures. Broader study findings: In two of eight donors, the top clonotype was HLA-C-restricted CMV-specific.

In TCRdb, the reads were re-called with MiXCR into one record per CDR3 protein. This sample has 150,000 or so distinct CDR3 sequences, with 17% found just once. This clonotype appeared once. Its cognate antigen is unknown. Material for sequencing was CD8+ T cells from PBMCs. This receptor was obtained from a human donor in good health (CMV status not recorded). Some clones in this sample may be carry-over from other donors' samples.

The CDR3 protein is CASSPGQMNTGELFF. The CDR3 region has the DNA TGTGCCAGCAGCCCGGGACAGATGAACACCGGGGAGCTGTTTTTT. This chain links TRBV7-9 with TRBJ2-2; TRBD1 matches 7 bases. Germline values: CDR1 SEHNR, CDR2 FQNEAQ (reference sequence). This CDR3 has 15 residues. V gave up 5 bases and J gave up 1 base; unmatched junction bases: 4.